One sample yielded the 18 T cell receptor beta chains listed below, sequenced in a study of T cell repertoires in cytomegalovirus infection. These receptors have no identified antigens. One entry per CDR3 protein, called by TCRdb with MiXCR from the reads. The sample records hundreds of thousands of distinct CDR3 sequences, around 31% being singletons. Sample: cultured PBMCs, taken from culture after CMV antigen stimulation. The receptors were sampled from a human donor in good health (CMV status not recorded). Some clones in this sample may be carry-over from other donors' samples.

This sequence joins TRBV6-2 or TRBV6-3 and TRBJ2-3; D may be TRBD2 (6 bases). Germline V lookup: CDR1 MNHEY, CDR2 SVGEGT. This CDR3 region has 15 residues. V was pared by 7 bases and J by 2 bases, with 16 bases between. The DNA of the CDR3 is TGTGCCAGCACCCTTCGGAAGCGGGCCACAGATACGCAGTATTTT. It yields the protein CASTLRKRATDTQYF.

This clonotype appeared a few times. J is TRBJ2-3 and V is TRBV20-1; unclear D gene. This CDR3 contains 14 residues. V lost 2 bases and J lost 0, with 9 bases in between. Germline CDR1 is DFQATT and CDR2 is SNEGSKA (reference sequence). The CDR3, as DNA: TGCAGTGCTAGAACGGTTCTTAGCACAGATACGCAGTATTTT. It translates to CSARTVLSTDTQYF.

The CDR3 DNA is TGTGCCAGCAGTCTCAGGATCCAGACTGAAGCTTTCTTT. Its protein product is CASSLRIQTEAFF. The rearrangement links TRBV14 to TRBJ1-1, with no clear D. The CDR3 spans 13 residues. The germline V gene has CDR1 SGHDN and CDR2 FVKESK. V was clipped by 6 bases and J by 5 bases, with 13 bases between them.

CDR3 DNA sequence: TGTGCCACCTGCATGGGGACAGGGGGACCCGGGACTGAAGCTTTCTTT. It specifies CATCMGTGGPGTEAFF. The J gene is TRBJ1-1, the V gene TRBV27, with 11 bases matching TRBD1. V shed 10 bases and J 5 bases; nucleotides not matched to a gene: 15. Germline V gene sequence: CDR1 MNHEY, CDR2 SMNVEV (reference sequence). This CDR3 region has 16 residues.

The sample holds many counts of this clonotype. The CDR3 sequence: CASSPTLSGSSTDTQYF. The CDR3 DNA sequence: TGTGCCAGCAGCCCCACCCTAAGCGGTTCTAGCACAGATACGCAGTATTTT. J is TRBJ2-3 and V is TRBV7-6, with D possibly TRBD2 on 5 matching bases. V lost 5 bases and J lost 0, with 18 bases in between. The CDR3 length is 17 residues. The V gene's germline CDR1 is SGHVS and CDR2 FNYEAQ.

The gene calls are TRBV19 and TRBJ1-6; 9 bases align to TRBD1. The V and J ends lost 9 bases and 10 bases, in that order; junction bases with no gene match: 10. The CDR3 sequence is 14 residues long. The germline V gene has CDR1 LNHDA and CDR2 SQIVND (reference sequence). The CDR3 DNA follows: TGTGCCAGCGCCCTGGACAGGGGTGAATCACCCCTCCACTTT. This translates into CASALDRGESPLHF.

This sequence joins TRBV7-9 and TRBJ2-6, with 8 bases lining up with TRBD1. The V gene's germline CDR1 is SEHNR and CDR2 FQNEAQ (reference sequence). The CDR3 has 17 amino acids. V lost 5 bases, J lost 4 bases, and 10 bases stayed unmatched. CDR3 in amino acids: CASSNRQGKAGANVLTF. In DNA, the CDR3 is TGTGCCAGCAGCAACCGACAGGGGAAAGCGGGGGCCAACGTCCTGACTTTC.

This clonotype was recorded only once. Written as DNA, the CDR3 is TGTGCCAGCAGTTCCCAGGGGACTAGCGGGGAAGAGACCCAGTACTTC. This translates into CASSSQGTSGEETQYF. The chain recombines TRBV12-3 or TRBV12-4 with TRBJ2-5; 13 bases map to TRBD2. CDR3 size: 16 residues. Germline trimming cut 4 bases from V and 3 bases from J; bases unmatched to any gene: 5.

The sample holds a few counts of this clonotype. This sequence joins TRBV28 and TRBJ2-2; no clear D. Per the germline V gene, CDR1 is MDHEN and CDR2 is SYDVKM. This CDR3 contains 13 residues. V was pared by 6 bases and J by 4 bases, with 9 bases between. CDR3 sequence: CASRAPATGELFF. CDR3 coding DNA: TGTGCCAGCAGGGCTCCGGCCACCGGGGAGCTGTTTTTT.

This clonotype was counted only a few times. The CDR3 protein is CASSLADRGDEKLFF. The DNA of the CDR3 is TGTGCCAGCAGCTTAGCGGACAGGGGTGATGAAAAACTGTTTTTT. The chain recombines TRBV7-9 with TRBJ1-4; 9 bases align to TRBD1. V dropped 0 bases and J dropped 6; count of bases not matched to a gene: 2. Looked up from germline, CDR1 is SEHNR and CDR2 is FQNEAQ (reference sequence). This CDR3 region has 15 residues.

The chain has TRBV18 and TRBJ2-1, with D perhaps matching TRBD1 or TRBD2 (5 bases each). The CDR3 spans 14 residues. V lost 3 bases and J lost 6, with 12 bases in between. Germline CDR1 reads KGHSH; CDR2 reads LQKENI. The CDR3 protein is CASSPGPAVNEQFF. The CDR3 bases are TGTGCCAGCTCACCGGGACCAGCCGTCAATGAGCAGTTCTTC.

This clonotype came up a few times. DNA of the CDR3: TGTGCCAGCAGCGGGTCCCTCAGACAGTATTTT. Protein: CASSGSLRQYF. This rearrangement joins TRBV11-2 to TRBJ2-3; D unresolved. The CDR3 has 11 amino acids. Germline V gene data show CDR1 as SGHAT and CDR2 as FQNNGV. The V end lost 5 bases, the J end lost 12 bases, and 12 bases lay between the germline ends. Complete variable domain (other parts from reference TRBV11-2 and TRBJ2-3): EAGVAQSPRYKIIEKRQSVAFWCNPISGHATLYWYQQILGQGPKLLIQFQNNGVVDDSQLPKDRFSAERLKGVDSTLKIQPAKLEDSAVYLCASSGSLRQYFGPGTRLTVL.

This clonotype has more than one count but fewer than ten. V is TRBV7-9 and J is TRBJ2-5, with 7 bases identical to TRBD2. The V gene's germline CDR1 is SEHNR and CDR2 FQNEAQ (reference sequence). The CDR3 consists of 14 residues. Trimming took 3 bases from V and 4 from J; bases not matched to a gene: 5. The CDR3 sequence is CASSLTSQGETQYF. In nucleotides, the CDR3 is TGTGCCAGCAGCTTGACTAGCCAAGGAGAGACCCAGTACTTC.

This clonotype was seen only a few times. V usage is TRBV7-2 and J usage is TRBJ2-2, with TRBD2 identical over 8 bases. This CDR3 comprises 17 residues. With 2 bases clipped from V and 4 bases from J, the junction kept 9 bases outside the gene matches. Germline lookup yields CDR1 SGHTA and CDR2 FQGNSA. The CDR3 protein is CASSLRLGAGVTGELFF. The CDR3 DNA follows: TGTGCCAGCAGCTTACGGTTGGGAGCGGGAGTCACCGGGGAGCTGTTTTTT.

The chain combines TRBV4-1 with TRBJ2-1; a weak D match, TRBD1 (6 bases). V was pared by 4 bases and J by 5 bases, with 12 bases between. Looked up from germline, CDR1 is MGHRA and CDR2 is YSYEKL. This CDR3 contains 14 residues. The DNA of the CDR3 is TGCGCCAGCAGCCCTAGGGGGATCAACAATGAGCAGTTCTTC. This translates into CASSPRGINNEQFF.

The V and J genes are TRBV7-2 and TRBJ2-1, with 11 positions matching TRBD2. V was pared by 0 bases and J by 3 bases, with 4 bases of the junction left unmatched. CDR3 size: 17 residues. Looked up from germline, CDR1 is SGHTA and CDR2 is FQGNSA. The CDR3 loop reads CASSLALLAGGYNEQFF. The CDR3 DNA reads TGTGCCAGCAGCTTAGCGCTCCTAGCGGGGGGCTACAATGAGCAGTTCTTC.

The chain links TRBV28 to TRBJ2-1; TRBD1 agrees at 7 bases. Germline loops: CDR1 MDHEN, CDR2 SYDVKM. J was trimmed by 6 bases and V by 8 bases; bases with no gene match: 10. This CDR3 region has 14 residues. The CDR3 loop reads CASGTDRASNEQFF. The CDR3 coding sequence is TGTGCCAGCGGAACAGACAGGGCCTCCAATGAGCAGTTCTTC.

V is TRBV5-4 and J is TRBJ2-1; a possible D gene is TRBD1 (6 bases). CDR3 size: 15 residues. The V gene lost 4 bases and the J gene lost 6 bases, with 17 bases spanning the gap. CDR1 is SGHNT and CDR2 is YYREEE in the germline V gene (reference sequence). The CDR3: CASSAGTGWRNEQFF. The DNA of the CDR3 is TGTGCCAGCAGCGCCGGAACAGGGTGGCGCAATGAGCAGTTCTTC.